The clone carrying this T cell receptor (beta chain) has just a few counts. These data come from a study of T-cell reconstitution after alpha-beta-depleted transplantation in children. The CDR3 runs to 15 residues. Germline CDR1 and CDR2: SGHRS and YFSETQ. V shed 1 base and J 11 bases; nucleotides not matched to a gene: 12. The authors prepared the TCRbeta library with unique molecular identifiers. TCRdb recomputed calls from the PCR reads with MiXCR, one row per CDR3 protein. The repertoire consists of about 610,000 distinct CDR3 sequences, with under 12% occurring once and the leading ten covering 4%.

The chain has TRBV5-1 and TRBJ2-3, with TRBD2 identical over 8 bases. Sequenced material: PBMCs from the stem cell graft donor, taken from the stem cell graft. The TCR comes from a human donor who donated a stem cell graft to a child with acute myeloid leukemia. DNA of the CDR3: TGCGCCAGCAGCTTGACAGCGGGAGCACTGGAGGAGCAGTATTTT. The encoded protein is CASSLTAGALEEQYF.